The next 26 T cell receptor beta chains were all read from a single sample in a study of blood T cell repertoires in COVID-19. The protocol was immunoSEQ multiplex PCR, while the TCRdb copy is restricted to in-frame clones and leaves out a portion. This table has approximately 89,000 clones, 78% appearing once. Sequenced sample: peripheral blood. Receptors originate from a man aged 70-80 years with COVID-19, enrolled during active disease.

The rearrangement links TRBV10-3 to TRBJ1-5; TRBD1 might be the D (6 bases). The V and J ends lost 0 bases and 1 base respectively, with 7 bases between them. In germline, CDR1 is ENHRY, CDR2 SYGVKD. The CDR3 has 15 amino acids. The CDR3 reads CAISESGQSNQPQHF. The CDR3 nucleotides are TGTGCCATCAGTGAGTCTGGACAGAGCAATCAGCCCCAGCATTTT.

This sequence joins TRBV2 and TRBJ2-7; no reliable D call. V lost 5 bases to trimming and J lost 7 bases, with 12 bases between them. The CDR3 is made up of 12 amino acids. Germline assignment: CDR1 SNHLY and CDR2 FYNNEI. The CDR3 loop reads CASSSVGLEQYF. The CDR3 DNA is TGTGCCAGCAGTAGTGTCGGGTTAGAGCAGTACTTC.

This chain uses TRBV7-8 with TRBJ1-4; weak D call: TRBD1 (6 bases). The germline CDR1 and CDR2 sequences are SGHVS and FQNEAQ. CDR3 length: 18 amino acids. V dropped 1 base and J dropped 2 bases, with 17 bases sitting between them. The CDR3 is CASSLGGGVQSTNEKLFF. Here the CDR3 DNA reads TGTGCCAGCAGCTTAGGGGGGGGCGTCCAGTCCACTAATGAAAAACTGTTTTTT. Looking up the rest from reference TRBV7-8 and TRBJ1-4 gives the full variable domain: GAGVSQSPRYKVAKRGQDVALRCDPISGHVSLFWYQQALGQGPEFLTYFQNEAQLDKSGLPSDRFFAERPEGSVSTLKIQRTQQEDSAVYLCASSLGGGVQSTNEKLFFGSGTQLSVL.

Only a few counts were recorded for this clone. This chain uses TRBV4-1 with TRBJ2-7, with 7 bases matching TRBD1. Germline V gene data show CDR1 as MGHRA and CDR2 as YSYEKL. Trimming cost V 2 bases and J 2 bases; bases outside gene matches: 6. This CDR3 has 15 residues. CDR3 sequence: CASSQHWDSPYEQYF. CDR3 sequence (DNA): TGCGCCAGCAGCCAACACTGGGACAGTCCCTACGAGCAGTACTTC.

The chain uses TRBV27 and TRBJ2-3, with 8 bases fitting TRBD2. The junction had 0 bases not matched to a gene; V was cut back by 2 bases and J by 5 bases. Germline V lookup: CDR1 MNHEY, CDR2 SMNVEV (reference sequence). This CDR3 has 13 amino acids. CDR3 sequence reads: CASSLAGGDTQYF. The CDR3 DNA is TGTGCCAGCAGTTTAGCGGGAGGAGATACGCAGTATTTT.

This clone was observed a few times. The CDR3 DNA sequence: TGTGCCAGCAGGGGGACTTCCAATAATTCACCCCTCCACTTT. This encodes CASRGTSNNSPLHF. The rearrangement joins TRBV27 to TRBJ1-6; weak D call: TRBD1 (5 bases). The V gene lost 6 bases and the J gene lost 5 bases, with 11 bases spanning the gap. The CDR3 totals 14 residues. Germline CDR1 MNHEY, CDR2 SMNVEV (reference sequence).

The chain carries TRBV6-1 and TRBJ2-3; TRBD1 might be the D (5 bases). Trimming cost V 4 bases and J 2 bases, with 13 bases left between them. The CDR3 loop spans 15 amino acids. Germline V gives CDR1 MNHNS, CDR2 SASEGT. Here the CDR3 DNA reads TGTGCCAGCAGTGGTACAAGTGGGGCCACAGATACGCAGTATTTT. The encoded protein is CASSGTSGATDTQYF.

This clone was detected once. J is TRBJ2-7 and V is TRBV5-6; D possibly corresponds to TRBD2 (5 bases). The V gene's germline CDR1 is SGHDT and CDR2 YYEEEE. There are 13 residues in the CDR3. V shed 1 base and J shed 5 bases, with 10 bases lying between them. In nucleotides, the CDR3 is TGTGCCAGCAGCTTGAGATGGGGAGACGAGCAGTACTTC. Translation gives CASSLRWGDEQYF.

The V and J genes are TRBV2 and TRBJ2-7; D unresolved. The germline gives CDR1 SNHLY, CDR2 FYNNEI. CDR3 length equals 12 residues. Between the trimmed V and J ends, which lost 5 bases and 3 bases, there was a span of 8 bases. The CDR3 region has the DNA TGTGCCAGCAGTAACAGCCTCTACGAGCAGTACTTC. Protein: CASSNSLYEQYF. Based on the CDR3 plus reference TRBV2 and TRBJ2-7, the full variable domain is EPEVTQTPSHQVTQMGQEVILRCVPISNHLYFYWYRQILGQKVEFLVSFYNNEISEKSEIFDDQFSVERPDGSNFTLKIRSTKLEDSAMYFCASSNSLYEQYFGPGTRLTVT.

The genes are TRBV5-8 and TRBJ1-2, with a tentative D call TRBD1 (6 bases). CDR1 is SGHTS, CDR2 YDEGEE, per germline. Deletions cut 3 bases from V and 4 bases from J, with 13 bases between. The CDR3 spans 14 residues. The CDR3 spells CASSSSGDAYGYTF. CDR3 nucleotides: TGTGCCAGCAGCTCCTCAGGGGATGCCTATGGCTACACCTTC.

The chain links TRBV11-2 to TRBJ2-1; 7 bases align to TRBD2. The V gene end was trimmed by 0 bases and the J gene end by 4 bases; junction bases not matched to a gene: 3. Germline V gene data show CDR1 as SGHAT and CDR2 as FQNNGV. The CDR3 loop spans 15 amino acids. This chain's CDR3 is CASSLDAGVYNEQFF. For the CDR3, the DNA is TGTGCCAGCAGCTTAGATGCGGGGGTTTACAATGAGCAGTTCTTC.

V and J are TRBV7-2 and TRBJ2-5, with a weak D call TRBD2 (5 bases). Germline-derived CDR1 and CDR2 are SGHTA and FQGNSA. The CDR3 covers 14 residues. Trimming cost V 2 bases and J 5 bases, with 12 bases left between them. In DNA, the CDR3 is TGTGCCAGCAGCTTAAAGGGCTCGGGGGAGACCCAGTACTTC. Residues: CASSLKGSGETQYF.

The chain joins TRBV15 to TRBJ2-1; 10 nucleotides line up with TRBD2. Germline CDR1 and CDR2: LNHNV and YYDKDF (reference sequence). Germline trimming cut 4 bases from V and 2 bases from J; bases unmatched to any gene: 5. CDR3 length: 16 residues. This CDR3 reads CATSTEAGGPYNEQFF. The CDR3 bases are TGTGCCACCAGCACGGAAGCGGGAGGGCCCTACAATGAGCAGTTCTTC.

The rearrangement joins TRBV29-1 to TRBJ2-3, with 9 bases aligning to TRBD2. J lost 6 bases, V lost 4 bases, and 2 bases had no gene match. The CDR3 contains 12 residues. CDR1 is SQVTM and CDR2 is ANQGSEA in the germline V gene. The CDR3 region is CSVGLAEDTQYF. The CDR3 region has the DNA TGCAGCGTTGGACTAGCGGAGGATACGCAGTATTTT.

The chain has TRBV11-3 and TRBJ2-5; tentative D call: TRBD1 (6 bases). The CDR3 totals 14 residues. Trimming cost V 7 bases and J 3 bases, with 15 bases left between them. CDR1 SGHNT and CDR2 YENEEA come from the germline V gene. The CDR3 here is CASTPAAGEETQYF. CDR3 nucleotide sequence: TGTGCCAGCACTCCCGCGGCAGGGGAAGAGACCCAGTACTTC.

The gene calls are TRBV7-9 and TRBJ1-1; TRBD1 is a possible D gene (6 bases). V was shortened by 4 bases and J by 5 bases, with 17 bases between the two germline ends. This CDR3 is built from 15 residues. Germline V lookup: CDR1 SEHNR, CDR2 FQNEAQ (reference sequence). CDR3 amino acids: CASSSRGLPVTEAFF. The CDR3 nucleotides are TGTGCCAGCAGCTCCAGGGGTCTTCCTGTTACTGAAGCTTTCTTT.

The chain carries TRBV13 and TRBJ2-1, with 10 bases aligning to TRBD2. CDR1 is PRHDT, CDR2 FYEKMQ, per germline (reference sequence). The CDR3 spans 17 residues. The V segment lost 6 bases and the J segment 1 base; nucleotides outside the gene matches: 9. The CDR3 nucleotides read TGTGCCAGCAGACCCTTTAGCGGGGGGTCATCCTACAATGAGCAGTTCTTC. Its protein product is CASRPFSGGSSYNEQFF.

The chain is built from TRBV4-3 and TRBJ2-5, with 9 bases that match TRBD2. Losses at the gene ends were 0 bases for V and 1 base for J; bases not matched to a gene: 9. Germline V gene data show CDR1 as LGHNA and CDR2 as YSLEER. CDR3 length: 18 residues. The CDR3 region is CASSQDSSGGTLQETQYF. CDR3 DNA: TGCGCCAGCAGCCAAGATAGTAGCGGGGGAACACTCCAAGAGACCCAGTACTTC.

This clone occurred a few times. The chain is built from TRBV5-6 and TRBJ2-7, with D possibly matching TRBD1 (6 bases). The CDR3 covers 15 residues. The V end was cut by 3 bases, the J end by 2 bases, with 15 bases between. Germline V gene lookup returns CDR1 SGHDT and CDR2 YYEEEE. The CDR3: CASSSITGLPYEQYF. The CDR3 region has the DNA TGTGCCAGCAGCTCGATAACAGGGCTCCCCTACGAGCAGTACTTC.

The rearrangement joins TRBV4-2 to TRBJ1-1, with D tentatively TRBD1 (6 bases). Germline V gene lookup returns CDR1 LGHNA and CDR2 YNFKEQ. The CDR3 totals 16 residues. V lost 3 bases, J lost 5 bases, and 19 bases lay in between. This CDR3 reads CASSQSRGGLDTEAFF. CDR3 nucleotide sequence: TGTGCCAGCAGCCAGAGCCGGGGGGGCTTGGATACTGAAGCTTTCTTT.

The chain combines TRBV14 with TRBJ2-7, with D possibly being TRBD2 (5 bases). The germline CDR1 and CDR2 sequences are SGHDN and FVKESK. The CDR3 runs 15 residues. V was clipped by 1 base and J by 5 bases, with 15 bases between them. The DNA of the CDR3 is TGTGCCAGCAGCCAAGTGCGGGTACGACGCGACGAGCAGTACTTC. Translated, it gives CASSQVRVRRDEQYF. Variable domain in full (rest from reference TRBV14 and TRBJ2-7): EAGVTQFPSHSVIEKGQTVTLRCDPISGHDNLYWYRRVMGKEIKFLLHFVKESKQDESGMPNNRFLAERTGGTYSTLKVQPAELEDSGVYFCASSQVRVRRDEQYFGPGTRLTVT.

The V and J genes are TRBV13 and TRBJ2-5, with 8 bases that match TRBD2. Germline loops: CDR1 PRHDT, CDR2 FYEKMQ (reference sequence). The CDR3 runs to 15 residues. Losses at the gene ends were 0 bases for V and 5 bases for J; bases not matched to a gene: 5. This CDR3 is CASSLGGLGRETQYF. CDR3 bases: TGTGCCAGCAGCTTAGGGGGACTAGGAAGGGAGACCCAGTACTTC.

This clone was found a few times. The chain combines TRBV11-2 with TRBJ2-7; no clear D. The germline V gene has CDR1 SGHAT and CDR2 FQNNGV. Trimming removed 0 bases from V and 0 bases from J, with 6 bases in between. The CDR3 is made up of 14 amino acids. In DNA form, the CDR3 reads TGTGCCAGCAGCTTAGAACTGAGCTCCTACGAGCAGTACTTC. Its translation is CASSLELSSYEQYF.

The chain carries TRBV5-1 and TRBJ1-1, with D perhaps TRBD1 (5 bases). Trimming took off 5 bases at V and 1 base at J, with 12 bases between the two ends. The CDR3 runs 14 residues. Germline CDR1 is SGHRS and CDR2 is YFSETQ. The CDR3: CASSLTVTNTEAFF. CDR3 coding DNA: TGCGCCAGCAGTTTGACAGTTACGAACACTGAAGCTTTCTTT.

The rearrangement links TRBV20-1 to TRBJ1-1; 8 nucleotides line up with TRBD1. Per the germline V gene, CDR1 is DFQATT and CDR2 is SNEGSKA (reference sequence). The length of the CDR3 is 11 residues. V lost 5 bases, J lost 5 bases, and 1 base stayed unmatched. The CDR3: CSAYRGTEAFF. Here the CDR3 DNA reads TGCAGTGCTTACAGGGGGACTGAAGCTTTCTTT.

This chain uses TRBV6-5 with TRBJ1-2; 7 bases are a match to TRBD1. In germline, CDR1 is MNHEY, CDR2 SVGAGI. The CDR3 has 13 amino acids. V lost 6 bases to trimming and J lost 1 base; unmatched junction nucleotides: 2. CDR3 protein: CASRTGNNYGYTF. CDR3 nucleotides: TGTGCCAGCAGGACAGGGAATAACTATGGCTACACCTTC.